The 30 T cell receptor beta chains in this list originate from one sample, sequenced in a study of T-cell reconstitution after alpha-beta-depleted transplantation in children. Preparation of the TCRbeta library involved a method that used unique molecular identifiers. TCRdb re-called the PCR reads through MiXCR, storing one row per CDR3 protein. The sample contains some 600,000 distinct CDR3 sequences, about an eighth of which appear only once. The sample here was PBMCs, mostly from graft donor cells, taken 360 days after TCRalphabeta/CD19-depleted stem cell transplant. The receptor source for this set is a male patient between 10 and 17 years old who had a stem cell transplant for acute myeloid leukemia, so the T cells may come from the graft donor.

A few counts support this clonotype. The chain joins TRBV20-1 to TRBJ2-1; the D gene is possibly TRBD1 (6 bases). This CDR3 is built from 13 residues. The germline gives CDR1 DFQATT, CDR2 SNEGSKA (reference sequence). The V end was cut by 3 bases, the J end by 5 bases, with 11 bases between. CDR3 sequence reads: CSASSGQHNEQFF. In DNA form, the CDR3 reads TGCAGTGCTAGTTCCGGACAGCACAATGAGCAGTTCTTC.

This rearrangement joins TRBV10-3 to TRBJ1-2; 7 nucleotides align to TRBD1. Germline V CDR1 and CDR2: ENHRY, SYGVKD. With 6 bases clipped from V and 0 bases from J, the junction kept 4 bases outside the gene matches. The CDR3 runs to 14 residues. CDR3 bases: TGTGCCATCAGGCCGACAGGGACTAACTATGGCTACACCTTC. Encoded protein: CAIRPTGTNYGYTF.

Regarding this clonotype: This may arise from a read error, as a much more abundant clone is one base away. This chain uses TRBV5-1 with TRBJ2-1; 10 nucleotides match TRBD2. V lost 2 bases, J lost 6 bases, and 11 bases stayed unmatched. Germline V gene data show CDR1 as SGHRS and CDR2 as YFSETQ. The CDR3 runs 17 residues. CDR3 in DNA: TGCGCCAGCAGCTTTTGGCTAGCGGGAGCGGGGCGCAATGAGCAGTTCTTC. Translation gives CASSFWLAGAGRNEQFF.

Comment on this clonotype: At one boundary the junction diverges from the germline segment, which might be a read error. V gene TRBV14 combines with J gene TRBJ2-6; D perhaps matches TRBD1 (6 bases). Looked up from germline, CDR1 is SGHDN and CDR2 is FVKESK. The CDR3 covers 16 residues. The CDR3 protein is CASSQPKGLGANGLTF. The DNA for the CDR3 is TGTGCCAGCAGCCAACCGAAAGGGCTGGGGGCCAACGGCCTGACTTTC. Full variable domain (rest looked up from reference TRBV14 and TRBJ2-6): EAGVTQFPSHSVIEKGQTVTLRCDPISGHDNLYWYRRVMGKEIKFLLHFVKESKQDESGMPNNRFLAERTGGTYSTLKVQPAELEDSGVYFCASSQPKGLGANGLTFGAGSRLTVL.

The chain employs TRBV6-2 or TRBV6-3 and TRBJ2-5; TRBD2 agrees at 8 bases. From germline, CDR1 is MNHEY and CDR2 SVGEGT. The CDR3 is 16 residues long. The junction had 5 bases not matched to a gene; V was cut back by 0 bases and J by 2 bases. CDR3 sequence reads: CASSYSTPGGQETQYF. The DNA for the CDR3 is TGTGCCAGCAGTTACTCGACCCCGGGAGGGCAAGAGACCCAGTACTTC.

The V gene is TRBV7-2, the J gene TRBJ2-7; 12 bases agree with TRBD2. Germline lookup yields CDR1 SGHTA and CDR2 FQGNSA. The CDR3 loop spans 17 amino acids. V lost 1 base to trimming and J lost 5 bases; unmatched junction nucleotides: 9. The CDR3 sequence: CASSLGWLAGGPNEQYF. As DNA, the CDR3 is TGTGCCAGCAGCTTAGGTTGGCTAGCGGGAGGGCCCAACGAGCAGTACTTC.

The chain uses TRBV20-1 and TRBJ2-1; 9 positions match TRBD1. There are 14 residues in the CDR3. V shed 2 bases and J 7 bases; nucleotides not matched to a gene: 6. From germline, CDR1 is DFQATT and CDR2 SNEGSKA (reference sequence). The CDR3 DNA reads TGCAGTGCTAGAACCGGGACAGGGAAGAATGAGCAGTTCTTC. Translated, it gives CSARTGTGKNEQFF.

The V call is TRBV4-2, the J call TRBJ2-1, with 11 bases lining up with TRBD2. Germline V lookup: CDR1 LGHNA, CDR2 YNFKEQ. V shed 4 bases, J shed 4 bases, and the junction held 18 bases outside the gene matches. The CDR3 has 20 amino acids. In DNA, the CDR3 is TGTGCCAGCAGCCCTTCAAGGGGTGTAGCGGGAGGGCCTAGGTACAATGAGCAGTTCTTC. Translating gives CASSPSRGVAGGPRYNEQFF.

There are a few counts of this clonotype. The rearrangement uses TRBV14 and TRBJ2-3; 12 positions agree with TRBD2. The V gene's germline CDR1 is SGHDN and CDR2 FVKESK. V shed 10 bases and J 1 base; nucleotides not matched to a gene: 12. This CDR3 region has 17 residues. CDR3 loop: CATSTSGRRSGTDTQYF. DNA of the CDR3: TGTGCCACCTCAACTAGCGGGAGGAGGAGTGGCACAGATACGCAGTATTTT.

CDR3 amino acids: CASSTRTSGRSEQYF. CDR3 nucleotides: TGTGCCAGCAGCACACGGACTAGCGGGAGAAGCGAGCAGTACTTC. The chain is built from TRBV12-3 or TRBV12-4 and TRBJ2-7; 13 bases match TRBD2. CDR3 length: 15 residues. V dropped 6 bases and J dropped 6; count of bases not matched to a gene: 8.

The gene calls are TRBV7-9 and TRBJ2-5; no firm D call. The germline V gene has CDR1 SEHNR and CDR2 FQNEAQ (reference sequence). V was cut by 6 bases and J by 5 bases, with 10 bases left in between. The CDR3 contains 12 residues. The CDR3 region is CASRLLRETQYF. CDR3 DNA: TGTGCCAGCAGACTTTTGAGGGAGACCCAGTACTTC.

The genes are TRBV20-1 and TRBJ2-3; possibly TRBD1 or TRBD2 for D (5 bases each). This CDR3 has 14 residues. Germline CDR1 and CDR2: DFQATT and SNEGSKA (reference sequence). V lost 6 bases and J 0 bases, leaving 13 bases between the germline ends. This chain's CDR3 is CSAPRGASTDTQYF. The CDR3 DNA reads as TGCAGTGCCCCACGAGGGGCAAGCACAGATACGCAGTATTTT.

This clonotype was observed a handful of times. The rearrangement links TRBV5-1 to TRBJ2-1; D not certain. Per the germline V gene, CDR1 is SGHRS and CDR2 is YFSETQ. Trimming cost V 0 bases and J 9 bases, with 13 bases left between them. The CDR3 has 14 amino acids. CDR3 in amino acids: CASSLAGDSGEQFF. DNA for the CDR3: TGCGCCAGCAGCTTGGCCGGAGACTCGGGTGAGCAGTTCTTC.

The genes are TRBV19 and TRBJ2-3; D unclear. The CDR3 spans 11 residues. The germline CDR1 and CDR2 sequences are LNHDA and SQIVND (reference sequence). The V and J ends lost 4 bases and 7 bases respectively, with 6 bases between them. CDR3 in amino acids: CASSTTYTQYF. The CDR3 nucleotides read TGTGCCAGTAGTACTACCTATACGCAGTATTTT. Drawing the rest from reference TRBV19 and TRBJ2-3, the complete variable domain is DGGITQSPKYLFRKEGQNVTLSCEQNLNHDAMYWYRQDPGQGLRLIYYSQIVNDFQKGDIAEGYSVSREKKESFPLTVTSAQKNPTAFYLCASSTTYTQYFGPGTRLTVL.

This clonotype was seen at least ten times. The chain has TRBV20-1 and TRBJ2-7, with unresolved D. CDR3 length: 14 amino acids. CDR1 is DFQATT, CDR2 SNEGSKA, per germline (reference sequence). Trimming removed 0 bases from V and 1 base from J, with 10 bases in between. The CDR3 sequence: CSARDRVRSYEQYF. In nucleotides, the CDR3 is TGCAGTGCTAGAGATCGGGTTCGTTCCTACGAGCAGTACTTC.

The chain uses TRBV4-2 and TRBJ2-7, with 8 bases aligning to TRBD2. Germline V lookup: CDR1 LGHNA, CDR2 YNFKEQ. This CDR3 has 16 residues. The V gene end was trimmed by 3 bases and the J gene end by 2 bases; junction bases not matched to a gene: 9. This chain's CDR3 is CASSQYPSGLPYEQYF. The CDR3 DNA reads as TGTGCCAGCAGCCAGTATCCTAGCGGGTTGCCCTACGAGCAGTACTTC.

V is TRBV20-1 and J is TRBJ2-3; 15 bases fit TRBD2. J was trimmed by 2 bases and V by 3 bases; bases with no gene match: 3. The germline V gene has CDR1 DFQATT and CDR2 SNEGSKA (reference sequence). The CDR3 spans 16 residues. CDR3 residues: CSASGLAGGITDTQYF. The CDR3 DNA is TGCAGTGCTAGTGGACTAGCGGGAGGGATCACAGATACGCAGTATTTT.

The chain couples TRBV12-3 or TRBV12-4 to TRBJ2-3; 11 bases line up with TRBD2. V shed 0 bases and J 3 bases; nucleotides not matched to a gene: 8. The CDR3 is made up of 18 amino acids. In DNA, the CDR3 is TGTGCCAGCAGTTTAGCGCGCCTAGCGGGAGGTCTTACAGATACGCAGTATTTT. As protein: CASSLARLAGGLTDTQYF.

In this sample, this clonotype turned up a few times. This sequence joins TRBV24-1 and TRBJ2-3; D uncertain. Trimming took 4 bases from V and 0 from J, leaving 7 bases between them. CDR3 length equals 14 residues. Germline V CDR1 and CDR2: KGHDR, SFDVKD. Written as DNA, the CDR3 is TGTGCCACCAGTGAACTGGACAGCACAGATACGCAGTATTTT. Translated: CATSELDSTDTQYF.

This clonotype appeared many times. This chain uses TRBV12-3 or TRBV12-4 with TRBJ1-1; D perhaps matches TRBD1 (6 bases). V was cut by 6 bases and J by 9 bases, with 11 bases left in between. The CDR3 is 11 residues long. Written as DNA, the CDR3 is TGTGCCAGCAGCCTCGACAGGAAAGCTTTCTTT. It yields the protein CASSLDRKAFF.

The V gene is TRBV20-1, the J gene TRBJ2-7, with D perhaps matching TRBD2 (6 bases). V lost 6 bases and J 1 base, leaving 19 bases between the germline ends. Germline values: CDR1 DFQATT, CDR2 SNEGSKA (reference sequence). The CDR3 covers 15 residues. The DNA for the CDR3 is TGCAGTGCCCCACTAGCTCCAACTCCTTCCTACGAGCAGTACTTC. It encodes CSAPLAPTPSYEQYF.

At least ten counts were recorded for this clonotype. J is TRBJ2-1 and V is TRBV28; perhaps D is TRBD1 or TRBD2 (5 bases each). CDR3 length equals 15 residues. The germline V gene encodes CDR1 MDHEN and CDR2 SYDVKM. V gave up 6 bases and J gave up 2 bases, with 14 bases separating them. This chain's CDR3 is CASRQDFPTYNEQFF. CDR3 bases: TGTGCCAGCAGACAGGACTTCCCGACCTACAATGAGCAGTTCTTC.

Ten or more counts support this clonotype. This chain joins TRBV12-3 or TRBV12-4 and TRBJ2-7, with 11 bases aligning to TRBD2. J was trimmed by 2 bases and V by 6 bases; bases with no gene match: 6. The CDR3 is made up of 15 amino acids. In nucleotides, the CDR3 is TGTGCCAGCAGCTTTGGACTAGCGGGCCCCTACGAGCAGTACTTC. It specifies CASSFGLAGPYEQYF.

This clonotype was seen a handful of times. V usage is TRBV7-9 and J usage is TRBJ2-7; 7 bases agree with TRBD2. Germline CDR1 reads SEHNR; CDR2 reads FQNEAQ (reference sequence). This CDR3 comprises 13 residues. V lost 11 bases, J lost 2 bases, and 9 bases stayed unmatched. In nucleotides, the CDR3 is TGTGCCGGCAACCCCCTAGCGGCCTACGAGCAGTACTTC. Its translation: CAGNPLAAYEQYF. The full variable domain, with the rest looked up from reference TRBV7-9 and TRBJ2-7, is DTGVSQNPRHKITKRGQNVTFRCDPISEHNRLYWYRQTLGQGPEFLTYFQNEAQLEKSRLLSDRFSAERPKGSFSTLEIQRTEQGDSAMYLCAGNPLAAYEQYFGPGTRLTVT.

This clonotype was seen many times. DNA for the CDR3: TGCAGTGCTAGTACGGTTCTCCTAGCCAAAAACATTCAGTACTTC. This encodes CSASTVLLAKNIQYF. This chain uses TRBV20-1 with TRBJ2-4; no clear D gene. The CDR3 covers 15 residues. Trimming took 3 bases from V and 0 from J, leaving 12 bases between them. The germline gives CDR1 DFQATT, CDR2 SNEGSKA (reference sequence).

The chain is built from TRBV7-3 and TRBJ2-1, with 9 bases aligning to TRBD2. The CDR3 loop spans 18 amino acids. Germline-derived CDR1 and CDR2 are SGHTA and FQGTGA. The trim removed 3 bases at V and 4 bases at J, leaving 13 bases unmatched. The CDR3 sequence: CASSFDAPGGRGYNEQFF. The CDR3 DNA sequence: TGTGCCAGCAGCTTTGATGCCCCTGGCGGGAGGGGTTACAATGAGCAGTTCTTC. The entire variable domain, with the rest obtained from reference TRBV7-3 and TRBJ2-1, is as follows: GAGVSQTPSNKVTEKGKYVELRCDPISGHTALYWYRQSLGQGPEFLIYFQGTGAADDSGLPNDRFFAVRPEGSVSTLKIQRTERGDSAVYLCASSFDAPGGRGYNEQFFGPGTRLTVL.

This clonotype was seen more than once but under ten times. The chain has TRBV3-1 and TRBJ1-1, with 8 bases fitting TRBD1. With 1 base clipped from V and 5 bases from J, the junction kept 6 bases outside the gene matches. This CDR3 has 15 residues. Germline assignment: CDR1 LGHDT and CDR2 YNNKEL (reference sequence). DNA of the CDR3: TGTGCCAGCAGCCAAGTACCAGGGGGCAGGACTGAAGCTTTCTTT. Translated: CASSQVPGGRTEAFF.

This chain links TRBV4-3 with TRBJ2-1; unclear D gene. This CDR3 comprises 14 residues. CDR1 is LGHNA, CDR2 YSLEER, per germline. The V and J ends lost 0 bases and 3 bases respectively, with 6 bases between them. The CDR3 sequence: CASSQEASYNEQFF. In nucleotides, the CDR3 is TGCGCCAGCAGCCAAGAGGCAAGCTACAATGAGCAGTTCTTC.

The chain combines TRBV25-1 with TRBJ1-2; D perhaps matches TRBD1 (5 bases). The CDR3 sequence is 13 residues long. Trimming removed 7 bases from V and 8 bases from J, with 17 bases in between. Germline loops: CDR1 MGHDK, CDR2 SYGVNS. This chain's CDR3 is CASTSGATGGYTF. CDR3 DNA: TGTGCCAGCACCTCCGGGGCCACTGGGGGCTACACCTTC.

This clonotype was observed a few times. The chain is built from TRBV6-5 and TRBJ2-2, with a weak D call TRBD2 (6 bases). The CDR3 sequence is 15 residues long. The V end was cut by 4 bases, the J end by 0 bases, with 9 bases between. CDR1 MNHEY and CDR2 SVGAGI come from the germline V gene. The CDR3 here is CASSSGTSNTGELFF. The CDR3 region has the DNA TGTGCCAGCAGTTCGGGGACTTCGAACACCGGGGAGCTGTTTTTT.